The 19 T cell receptor beta chains below come from one sample, sequenced in a study of blood T cell repertoires in COVID-19. The assay was immunoSEQ multiplex PCR, and TCRdb's table has in-frame clones only and misses some. The table has under 200,000 clones, around nine tenths seen once; the top ten hold 0.5% to 0.55%. Sequencing was performed on peripheral blood. These receptors all stem from a man aged 45-65 years with acute or convalescent COVID-19.

This chain connects TRBV5-4 to TRBJ1-4; 7 bases agree with TRBD1. Trimming removed 4 bases from V and 4 bases from J; junction bases left unmatched: 7. Per germline, CDR1 SGHNT and CDR2 YYREEE (reference sequence). This CDR3 spans 15 amino acids. CDR3 sequence: CASSPGGTGNEKLFF. The CDR3 coding sequence is TGTGCCAGCAGCCCAGGGGGGACGGGTAATGAAAAACTGTTTTTT.

The rearrangement uses TRBV7-9 and TRBJ2-6; D not certain. CDR1 is SEHNR, CDR2 FQNEAQ, per germline (reference sequence). The CDR3 is 15 amino acids. Trimming pared 6 bases from V and 2 bases from J, leaving 11 bases between. CDR3 DNA: TGTGCCAGCAGTTCCCCGAGCCCTGGGGCCAACGTCCTGACTTTC. Translating it yields CASSSPSPGANVLTF.

CDR3 sequence: CASSLDSGTYNTF. The DNA of the CDR3 is TGTGCCAGCAGCTTAGATTCCGGGACATATAACACCTTC. The V call is TRBV7-2, the J call TRBJ1-2, with D possibly TRBD1 on 6 matching bases. The CDR3 has 13 residues. The germline gives CDR1 SGHTA, CDR2 FQGNSA. The V end lost 1 base, the J end lost 12 bases, and 15 bases lay between the germline ends.

The chain links TRBV6-5 to TRBJ1-5; 7 bases align to TRBD1. Germline assignment: CDR1 MNHEY and CDR2 SVGAGI. The CDR3 sequence is 15 residues long. V lost 7 bases to trimming and J lost 5 bases; unmatched junction nucleotides: 11. The CDR3 reads CASTTGVGPDQPQHF. CDR3 nucleotides: TGTGCCAGCACCACAGGGGTAGGGCCCGATCAGCCCCAGCATTTT.

The chain links TRBV27 to TRBJ2-7; D perhaps matches TRBD1 (6 bases). V lost 4 bases and J 0 bases, leaving 10 bases between the germline ends. Germline V lookup: CDR1 MNHEY, CDR2 SMNVEV (reference sequence). The CDR3 runs 14 residues. The CDR3 DNA reads TGTGCCAGCAGTTATGAGACAGGCTCCTACGAGCAGTACTTC. It specifies CASSYETGSYEQYF.

This chain joins TRBV4-1 and TRBJ2-1; 12 positions match TRBD2. V trimming: 3 bases; J trimming: 6 bases; junction bases outside the gene matches: 6. The CDR3 loop spans 16 amino acids. Germline V lookup: CDR1 MGHRA, CDR2 YSYEKL. The CDR3 here is CASSQTSGRFGNEQFF. CDR3 coding DNA: TGCGCCAGCAGCCAGACTAGCGGGAGATTCGGCAATGAGCAGTTCTTC.

The chain recombines TRBV15 with TRBJ2-7; 13 nucleotides line up with TRBD2. The germline V gene has CDR1 LNHNV and CDR2 YYDKDF (reference sequence). V lost 3 bases, J lost 7 bases, and 12 bases stayed unmatched. The CDR3 is 17 residues long. The CDR3 reads CATSRGPSGTSGKEQYF. In nucleotides, the CDR3 is TGTGCCACCAGCAGGGGACCATCCGGGACTAGCGGGAAGGAGCAGTACTTC.

The chain links TRBV6-2 or TRBV6-3 to TRBJ1-4; D may be TRBD1 (6 bases). Trimming pared 5 bases from V and 6 bases from J, leaving 19 bases between. Germline V gene data show CDR1 as MNHEY and CDR2 as SVGEGT. CDR3 size: 16 residues. Here the CDR3 DNA reads TGTGCCAGCAGTCCCGCGGACAGAAGGGGATATGAAAAACTGTTTTTT. Its translation is CASSPADRRGYEKLFF.

The rearrangement joins TRBV6-5 to TRBJ2-4; 7 nucleotides line up with TRBD1. Germline trimming cut 6 bases from V and 2 bases from J; bases unmatched to any gene: 7. The germline V gene encodes CDR1 MNHEY and CDR2 SVGAGI. The CDR3 covers 15 residues. The CDR3 spells CASRDRVRSKNIQYF. Written as DNA, the CDR3 is TGTGCCAGCAGAGACAGGGTTAGGTCCAAAAACATTCAGTACTTC.

CDR3 bases: TGTGCCAGCAGCAGACAGGGTTTAGGGGAAAAACTGTTTTTT. Translating it yields CASSRQGLGEKLFF. This chain joins TRBV2 and TRBJ1-4, with 7 bases that match TRBD1. Germline assignment: CDR1 SNHLY and CDR2 FYNNEI. V trimming: 6 bases; J trimming: 8 bases; junction bases outside the gene matches: 9. This CDR3 comprises 14 residues.

This rearrangement joins TRBV28 to TRBJ1-1; a possible D gene is TRBD1 (5 bases). The V and J ends lost 5 bases and 11 bases respectively, with 15 bases between them. Germline CDR1 MDHEN, CDR2 SYDVKM. This CDR3 is built from 12 residues. The CDR3 DNA reads as TGTGCCAGCAGTATCCAGGGTGCTGTTGCTTTCTTT. Translating it yields CASSIQGAVAFF. Full variable domain (remainder filled in from reference TRBV28 and TRBJ1-1): DVKVTQSSRYLVKRTGEKVFLECVQDMDHENMFWYRQDPGLGLRLIYFSYDVKMKEKGDIPEGYSVSREKKERFSLILESASTNQTSMYLCASSIQGAVAFFGQGTRLTVV.

This sequence joins TRBV4-1 and TRBJ2-4, with D perhaps matching TRBD2 (7 bases). CDR3 size: 14 residues. From germline, CDR1 is MGHRA and CDR2 YSYEKL. Trimming removed 2 bases from V and 6 bases from J, with 11 bases in between. The CDR3: CASSQYREGNIQYF. The CDR3 DNA sequence: TGCGCCAGCAGCCAATACAGGGAGGGAAACATTCAGTACTTC.

This clone was detected only a few times. The chain recombines TRBV27 with TRBJ2-7, with 8 nucleotides matching TRBD1. V dropped 4 bases and J dropped 5; count of bases not matched to a gene: 10. The CDR3 is 15 residues long. Germline CDR1 MNHEY, CDR2 SMNVEV (reference sequence). DNA for the CDR3: TGTGCCAGCAGTTGGACAGGGTTGGAAGAAAACGAGCAGTACTTC. This sequence encodes CASSWTGLEENEQYF.

V usage is TRBV7-9 and J usage is TRBJ2-1; 8 bases are shared with TRBD2. The CDR3 totals 15 residues. The germline V gene encodes CDR1 SEHNR and CDR2 FQNEAQ (reference sequence). The V and J ends lost 7 bases and 7 bases, in that order; junction bases with no gene match: 12. CDR3 DNA sequence: TGTGCCAGCACCCTACTTGCGGGGGGTAGTAATGAGCAGTTCTTC. Protein: CASTLLAGGSNEQFF.

The chain is built from TRBV7-8 and TRBJ1-6, with D perhaps TRBD1 (5 bases). Trimming removed 3 bases from V and 10 bases from J, with 16 bases in between. The CDR3 is made up of 15 amino acids. Germline loops: CDR1 SGHVS, CDR2 FQNEAQ. This CDR3 reads CASSFWGPNGSPLHF. CDR3 sequence (DNA): TGTGCCAGCAGCTTTTGGGGCCCAAACGGATCACCCCTCCACTTT. Full variable domain (outside the CDR3, taken from reference TRBV7-8 and TRBJ1-6): GAGVSQSPRYKVAKRGQDVALRCDPISGHVSLFWYQQALGQGPEFLTYFQNEAQLDKSGLPSDRFFAERPEGSVSTLKIQRTQQEDSAVYLCASSFWGPNGSPLHFGNGTRLTVT.

The chain recombines TRBV30 with TRBJ1-5, with 8 positions matching TRBD1. Germline CDR1 is GTSNPN and CDR2 is SVGIG (reference sequence). V was pared by 7 bases and J by 2 bases, with 4 bases of the junction left unmatched. The CDR3 spans 13 residues. CDR3 nucleotide sequence: TGTGCCTTTCAACAGGGGGGCAATCAGCCCCAGCATTTT. It specifies CAFQQGGNQPQHF.

In its sample, this clone was seen a few times. The chain has TRBV7-3 and TRBJ2-3, with a possible D match to TRBD1 (7 bases). CDR3 length: 14 residues. CDR1 is SGHTA and CDR2 is FQGTGA in the germline V gene. The V end was cut by 4 bases, the J end by 6 bases, with 14 bases between. The CDR3 DNA reads TGTGCCAGCAGCTCACAGGGGAGGTTGGATACGCAGTATTTT. This encodes CASSSQGRLDTQYF.

This sequence joins TRBV19 and TRBJ1-6; TRBD1 is a possible D gene (5 bases). V lost 7 bases, J lost 5 bases, and 15 bases lay in between. Per the germline V gene, CDR1 is LNHDA and CDR2 is SQIVND (reference sequence). The CDR3 spans 15 residues. Here the CDR3 DNA reads TGTGCCAGTAATTCGAACTGGGGCGATAATTCACCCCTCCACTTT. The encoded protein is CASNSNWGDNSPLHF.

The genes are TRBV9 and TRBJ2-3, with D possibly matching TRBD2 (6 bases). V was clipped by 0 bases and J by 6 bases, with 8 bases between them. This CDR3 has 13 amino acids. Germline V gene lookup returns CDR1 SGDLS and CDR2 YYNGEE. CDR3 DNA: TGTGCCAGCAGCGTAGGGGGGGAGGATACGCAGTATTTT. Amino acid sequence: CASSVGGEDTQYF. Combining the CDR3 with reference TRBV9 and TRBJ2-3 gives the whole variable domain DSGVTQTPKHLITATGQRVTLRCSPRSGDLSVYWYQQSLDQGLQFLIQYYNGEERAKGNILERFSAQQFPDLHSELNLSSLELGDSALYFCASSVGGEDTQYFGPGTRLTVL.